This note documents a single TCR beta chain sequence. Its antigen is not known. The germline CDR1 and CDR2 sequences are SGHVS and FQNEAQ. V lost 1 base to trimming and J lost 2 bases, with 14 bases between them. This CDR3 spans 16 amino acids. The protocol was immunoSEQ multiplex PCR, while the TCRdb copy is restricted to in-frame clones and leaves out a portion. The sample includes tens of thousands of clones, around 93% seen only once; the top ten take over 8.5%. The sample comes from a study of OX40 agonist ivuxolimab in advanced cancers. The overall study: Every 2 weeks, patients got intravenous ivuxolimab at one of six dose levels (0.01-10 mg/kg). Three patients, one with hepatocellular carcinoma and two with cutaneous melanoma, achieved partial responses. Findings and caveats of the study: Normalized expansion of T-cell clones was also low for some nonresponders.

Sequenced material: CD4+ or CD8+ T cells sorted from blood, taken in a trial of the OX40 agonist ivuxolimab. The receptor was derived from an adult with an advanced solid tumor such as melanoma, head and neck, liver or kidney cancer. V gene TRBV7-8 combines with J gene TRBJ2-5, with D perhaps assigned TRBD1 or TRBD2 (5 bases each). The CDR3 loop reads CASSLEGSEGQETQYF. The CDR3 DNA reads TGTGCCAGCAGCTTAGAGGGGTCCGAGGGACAAGAGACCCAGTACTTC.